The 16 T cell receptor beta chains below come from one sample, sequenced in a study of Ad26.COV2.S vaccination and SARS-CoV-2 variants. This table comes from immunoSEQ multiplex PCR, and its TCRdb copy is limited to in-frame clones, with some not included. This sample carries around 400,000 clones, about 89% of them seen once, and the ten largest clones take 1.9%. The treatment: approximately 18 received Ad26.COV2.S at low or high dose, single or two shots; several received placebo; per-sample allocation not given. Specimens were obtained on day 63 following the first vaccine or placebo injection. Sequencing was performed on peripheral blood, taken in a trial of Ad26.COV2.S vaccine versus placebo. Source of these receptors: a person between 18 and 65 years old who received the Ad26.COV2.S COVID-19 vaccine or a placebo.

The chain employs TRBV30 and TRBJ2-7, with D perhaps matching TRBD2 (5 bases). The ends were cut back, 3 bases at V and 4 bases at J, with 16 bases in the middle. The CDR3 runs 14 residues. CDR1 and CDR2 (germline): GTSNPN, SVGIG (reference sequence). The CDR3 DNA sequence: TGTGCCTGGAGGAACCCCGGAGGTTTATACGAGCAGTACTTC. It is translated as CAWRNPGGLYEQYF.

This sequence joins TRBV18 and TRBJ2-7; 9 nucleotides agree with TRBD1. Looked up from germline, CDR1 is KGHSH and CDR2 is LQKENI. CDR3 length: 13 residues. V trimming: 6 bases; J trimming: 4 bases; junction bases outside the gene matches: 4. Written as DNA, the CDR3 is TGTGCCAGCTCCGTGACAGGGGGTTACGAGCAGTACTTC. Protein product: CASSVTGGYEQYF.

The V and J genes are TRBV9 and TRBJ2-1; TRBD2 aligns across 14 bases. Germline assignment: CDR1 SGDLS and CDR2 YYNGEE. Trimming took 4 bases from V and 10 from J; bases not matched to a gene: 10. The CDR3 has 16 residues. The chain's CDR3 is CASSTQGLAGGQEQFF. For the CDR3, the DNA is TGTGCCAGCAGCACCCAAGGACTAGCGGGAGGTCAAGAGCAGTTCTTC. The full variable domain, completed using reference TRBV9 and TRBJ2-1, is DSGVTQTPKHLITATGQRVTLRCSPRSGDLSVYWYQQSLDQGLQFLIQYYNGEERAKGNILERFSAQQFPDLHSELNLSSLELGDSALYFCASSTQGLAGGQEQFFGPGTRLTVL.

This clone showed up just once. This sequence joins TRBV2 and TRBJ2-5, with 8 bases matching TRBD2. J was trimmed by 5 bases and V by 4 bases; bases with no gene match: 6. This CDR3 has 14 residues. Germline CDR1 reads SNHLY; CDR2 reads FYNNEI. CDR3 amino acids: CASSGGTRSETQYF. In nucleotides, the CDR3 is TGTGCCAGCAGTGGAGGGACTAGGAGCGAGACCCAGTACTTC.

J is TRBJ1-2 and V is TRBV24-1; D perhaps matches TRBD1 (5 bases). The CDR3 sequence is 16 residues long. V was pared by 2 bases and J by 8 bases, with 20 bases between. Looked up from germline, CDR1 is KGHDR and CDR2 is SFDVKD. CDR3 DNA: TGTGCCACCAGTGATTATGCCGCCGGCAGGGAGAGAGGCTACACCTTC. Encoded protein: CATSDYAAGRERGYTF.

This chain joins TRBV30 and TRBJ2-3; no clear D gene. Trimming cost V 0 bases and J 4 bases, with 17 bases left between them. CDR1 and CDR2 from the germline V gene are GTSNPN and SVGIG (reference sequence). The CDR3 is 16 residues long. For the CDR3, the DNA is TGTGCCTGGAGTGTGGCCCCGCCAGGCTGGGCAGATACGCAGTATTTT. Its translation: CAWSVAPPGWADTQYF.

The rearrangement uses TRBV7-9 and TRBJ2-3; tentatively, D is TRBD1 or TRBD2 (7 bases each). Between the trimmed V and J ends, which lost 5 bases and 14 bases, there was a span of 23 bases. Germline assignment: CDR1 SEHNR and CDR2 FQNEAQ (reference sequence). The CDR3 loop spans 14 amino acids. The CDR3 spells CASSHPGGGGLVYF. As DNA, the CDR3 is TGTGCCAGCAGCCACCCCGGGGGAGGGGGCTTGGTGTATTTT.

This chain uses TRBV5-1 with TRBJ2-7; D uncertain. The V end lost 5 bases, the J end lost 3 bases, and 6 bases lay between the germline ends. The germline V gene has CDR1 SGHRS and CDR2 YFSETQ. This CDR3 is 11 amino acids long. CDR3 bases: TGCGCCAGCAGTCAGGACTACGAGCAGTACTTC. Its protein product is CASSQDYEQYF.

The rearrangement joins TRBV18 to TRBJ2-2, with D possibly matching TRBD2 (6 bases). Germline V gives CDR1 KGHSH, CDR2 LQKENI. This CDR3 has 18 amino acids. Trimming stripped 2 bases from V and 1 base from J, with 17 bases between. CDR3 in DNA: TGTGCCAGCTCACCATACTTCCCGGGACTCAGGAACACCGGGGAGCTGTTTTTT. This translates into CASSPYFPGLRNTGELFF. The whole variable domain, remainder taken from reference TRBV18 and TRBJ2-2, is NAGVMQNPRHLVRRRGQEARLRCSPMKGHSHVYWYRQLPEEGLKFMVYLQKENIIDESGMPKERFSAEFPKEGPSILRIQQVVRGDSAAYFCASSPYFPGLRNTGELFFGEGSRLTVL.

DNA for the CDR3: TGTGCCAGCTCACCACCTCTGAACACTGAAGCTTTCTTT. Amino acid sequence: CASSPPLNTEAFF. The genes are TRBV18 and TRBJ1-1; the D is unclear. The CDR3 contains 13 residues. Trimming pared 0 bases from V and 0 bases from J, leaving 2 bases between. From germline, CDR1 is KGHSH and CDR2 LQKENI. Supplemented by reference TRBV18 and TRBJ1-1, the full variable domain reads NAGVMQNPRHLVRRRGQEARLRCSPMKGHSHVYWYRQLPEEGLKFMVYLQKENIIDESGMPKERFSAEFPKEGPSILRIQQVVRGDSAAYFCASSPPLNTEAFFGQGTRLTVV.

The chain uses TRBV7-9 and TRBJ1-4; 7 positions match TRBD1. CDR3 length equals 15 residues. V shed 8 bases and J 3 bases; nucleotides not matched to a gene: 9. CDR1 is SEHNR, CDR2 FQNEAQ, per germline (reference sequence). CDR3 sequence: CASESQGGANEKLFF. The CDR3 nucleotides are TGTGCCAGCGAATCCCAGGGGGGTGCTAATGAAAAACTGTTTTTT.

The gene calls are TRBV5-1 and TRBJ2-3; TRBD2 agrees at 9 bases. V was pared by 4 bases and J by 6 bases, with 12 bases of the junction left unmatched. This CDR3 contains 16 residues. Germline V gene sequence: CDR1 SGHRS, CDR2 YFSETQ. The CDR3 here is CASSRGGGRATDTQYF. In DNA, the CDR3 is TGCGCCAGCAGCCGGGGCGGCGGGAGGGCAACGGATACGCAGTATTTT.

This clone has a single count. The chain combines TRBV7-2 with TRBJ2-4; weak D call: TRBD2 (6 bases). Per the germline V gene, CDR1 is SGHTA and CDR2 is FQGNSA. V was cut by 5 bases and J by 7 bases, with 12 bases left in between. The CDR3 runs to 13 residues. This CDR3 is CASSPRRVNIQYF. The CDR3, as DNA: TGTGCCAGCAGCCCGCGGAGGGTCAACATTCAGTACTTC. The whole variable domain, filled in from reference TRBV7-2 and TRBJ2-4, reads GAGVSQSPSNKVTEKGKDVELRCDPISGHTALYWYRQSLGQGLEFLIYFQGNSAPDKSGLPSDRFSAERTGGSVSTLTIQRTQQEDSAVYLCASSPRRVNIQYFGAGTRLSVL.

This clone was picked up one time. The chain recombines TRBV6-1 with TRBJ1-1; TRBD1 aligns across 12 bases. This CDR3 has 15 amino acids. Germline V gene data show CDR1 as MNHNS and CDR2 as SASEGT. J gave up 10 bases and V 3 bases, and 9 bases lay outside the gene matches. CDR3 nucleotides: TGTGCCAGCAGTGACCCGGGACAGGGGGCTGCGGGAGCTTTCTTT. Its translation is CASSDPGQGAAGAFF.

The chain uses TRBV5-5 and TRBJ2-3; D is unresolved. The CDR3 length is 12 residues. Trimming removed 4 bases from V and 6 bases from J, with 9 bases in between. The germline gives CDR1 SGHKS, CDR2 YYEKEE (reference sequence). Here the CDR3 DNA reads TGTGCCAGCAGCCTAAACGAGGATACGCAGTATTTT. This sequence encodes CASSLNEDTQYF. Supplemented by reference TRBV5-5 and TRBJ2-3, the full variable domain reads DAGVTQSPTHLIKTRGQQVTLRCSPISGHKSVSWYQQVLGQGPQFIFQYYEKEERGRGNFPDRFSARQFPNYSSELNVNALLLGDSALYLCASSLNEDTQYFGPGTRLTVL.

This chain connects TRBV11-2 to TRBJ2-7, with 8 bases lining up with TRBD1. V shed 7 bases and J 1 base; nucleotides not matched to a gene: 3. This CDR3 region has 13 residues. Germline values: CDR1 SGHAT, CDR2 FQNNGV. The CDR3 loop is CASIRQGSYEQYF. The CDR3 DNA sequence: TGTGCCAGCATCCGACAGGGGTCCTACGAGCAGTACTTC.